This passage covers 21 T cell receptor beta chains from one sample sequenced in a study of T cell repertoires in cytomegalovirus infection. TCRdb ran MiXCR on the reads and lists one entry per CDR3 protein. The repertoire holds about 830,000 distinct CDR3 sequences, with 32% as singletons. Their specific antigens are unknown. The material sequenced was cultured CD8+ T cells from PBMCs, taken from culture after CMV antigen stimulation. The receptors stem from a human donor in good health (CMV status not recorded). Some clones in this sample may be carry-over from other donors' samples.

This chain uses TRBV7-9 with TRBJ2-7; maybe TRBD2 (6 bases). The ends were cut back, 4 bases at V and 2 bases at J, with 15 bases in the middle. Germline V gives CDR1 SEHNR, CDR2 FQNEAQ (reference sequence). CDR3 length: 15 amino acids. The CDR3 loop is CASSWAAGLPYEQYF. The CDR3, as DNA: TGTGCCAGCAGCTGGGCTGCGGGGCTTCCCTACGAGCAGTACTTC.

On this clonotype itself: A much more abundant neighbour one base away suggests this may be a read error. The V gene is TRBV14, the J gene TRBJ1-2, with 9 positions matching TRBD1. Germline V gives CDR1 SGHDN, CDR2 FVKESK. The CDR3 has 20 residues. CDR3 protein: CASCQVLILGPPGQGGGYTF. For the CDR3, the DNA is TGTGCCAGCTGCCAAGTCCTCATTTTAGGCCCGCCGGGACAGGGCGGAGGCTACACCTTC. Together with reference TRBV14 and TRBJ1-2, the CDR3 gives the full variable domain: EAGVTQFPSHSVIEKGQTVTLRCDPISGHDNLYWYRRVMGKEIKFLLHFVKESKQDESGMPNNRFLAERTGGTYSTLKVQPAELEDSGVYFCASCQVLILGPPGQGGGYTFGSGTRLTVV.

The chain joins TRBV19 to TRBJ1-6, with 7 nucleotides matching TRBD1. The CDR3 totals 14 residues. After removal of 2 bases from V and 7 bases from J, the junction contained 2 bases not matched to a gene. Germline V CDR1 and CDR2: LNHDA, SQIVND (reference sequence). The CDR3 DNA reads as TGTGCCAGTAGTATAAGACAGGGAAATTCACCCCTCCACTTT. Amino acid sequence: CASSIRQGNSPLHF.

The rearrangement joins TRBV24-1 to TRBJ2-1; 8 nucleotides agree with TRBD1. The CDR3 has 16 amino acids. Germline values: CDR1 KGHDR, CDR2 SFDVKD. Germline trimming cut 5 bases from V and 4 bases from J; bases unmatched to any gene: 9. The CDR3 region is CATSGSLTGDYNEQFF. The DNA for the CDR3 is TGTGCCACCAGTGGTTCCTTGACAGGGGATTACAATGAGCAGTTCTTC.

The chain uses TRBV11-3 and TRBJ1-5, with D tentatively TRBD1 (5 bases). Trimming cost V 0 bases and J 5 bases, with 23 bases left between them. The germline V gene encodes CDR1 SGHNT and CDR2 YENEEA. The CDR3 is 19 amino acids. This CDR3 is CASSLEKGRDSGVHQPQHF. Written as DNA, the CDR3 is TGTGCCAGCAGCTTAGAGAAGGGCAGGGACTCTGGGGTCCATCAGCCCCAGCATTTT.

This chain links TRBV30 with TRBJ1-1; possibly TRBD1 for D (5 bases). Deletions cut 3 bases from V and 1 base from J, with 9 bases between. The CDR3 runs to 13 residues. Germline V gene data show CDR1 as GTSNPN and CDR2 as SVGIG (reference sequence). CDR3 sequence (DNA): TGTGCCTGGAGCAAGGGGAAGAACACTGAAGCTTTCTTT. This translates into CAWSKGKNTEAFF.

CDR3 loop: CASSLAGRGYNEQFF. The DNA for the CDR3 is TGTGCCAGCAGTTTAGCGGGGAGAGGCTACAATGAGCAGTTCTTC. This chain joins TRBV27 and TRBJ2-1, with a possible D match to TRBD2 (6 bases). The V and J ends lost 2 bases and 3 bases respectively, with 11 bases between them. The length of the CDR3 is 15 residues. The germline CDR1 and CDR2 sequences are MNHEY and SMNVEV (reference sequence).

This clonotype was counted many times. This chain connects TRBV7-9 to TRBJ2-4; TRBD1 is a possible D gene (5 bases). The CDR3 runs 15 residues. Trimming shortened V by 5 bases and J by 2 bases, and 13 bases separated the two germline ends. CDR1 is SEHNR and CDR2 is FQNEAQ in the germline V gene (reference sequence). The CDR3 region has the DNA TGTGCCAGCAGCCCGGACAACCCCACCAAAAACATTCAGTACTTC. It translates to CASSPDNPTKNIQYF. Combining the CDR3 with reference TRBV7-9 and TRBJ2-4 gives the whole variable domain DTGVSQNPRHKITKRGQNVTFRCDPISEHNRLYWYRQTLGQGPEFLTYFQNEAQLEKSRLLSDRFSAERPKGSFSTLEIQRTEQGDSAMYLCASSPDNPTKNIQYFGAGTRLSVL.

The chain joins TRBV7-9 to TRBJ2-2, with TRBD1 as a possible D gene (6 bases). The CDR3 has 17 amino acids. V was trimmed by 2 bases and J by 7 bases, leaving 20 bases between them. CDR1 and CDR2 (germline): SEHNR, FQNEAQ (reference sequence). DNA for the CDR3: TGTGCCAGCAGCTTATACTATCGCCAGGGGCTCGGCGGGGAGCTGTTTTTT. Translating gives CASSLYYRQGLGGELFF. The full variable domain, its missing parts supplied by reference TRBV7-9 and TRBJ2-2, is DTGVSQNPRHKITKRGQNVTFRCDPISEHNRLYWYRQTLGQGPEFLTYFQNEAQLEKSRLLSDRFSAERPKGSFSTLEIQRTEQGDSAMYLCASSLYYRQGLGGELFFGEGSRLTVL.

The J gene is TRBJ2-1, the V gene TRBV5-1; D is ambiguous. V was trimmed by 5 bases and J by 7 bases, leaving 10 bases between them. Per the germline V gene, CDR1 is SGHRS and CDR2 is YFSETQ. There are 12 residues in the CDR3. CDR3 sequence reads: CASRGMRNEQFF. As DNA, the CDR3 is TGCGCCAGCAGAGGGATGAGGAATGAGCAGTTCTTC.

This clonotype was seen a single time. This chain connects TRBV6-5 to TRBJ2-7; possibly TRBD2 for D (6 bases). This CDR3 region has 14 residues. V gave up 2 bases and J gave up 3 bases, with 11 bases separating them. Germline CDR1 and CDR2: MNHEY and SVGAGI. The CDR3 coding sequence is TGTGCCAGCAGTTACGACGGGGGAGTCTACGAGCAGTACTTC. It is translated as CASSYDGGVYEQYF.

This sequence joins TRBV27 and TRBJ2-2; 9 bases are shared with TRBD2. Germline V gene data show CDR1 as MNHEY and CDR2 as SMNVEV (reference sequence). The junction had 5 bases not matched to a gene; V was cut back by 0 bases and J by 0 bases. The CDR3 loop spans 18 amino acids. Here the CDR3 reads CASSLSKRGVPNTGELFF. The CDR3 DNA reads TGTGCCAGCAGTTTATCGAAGCGGGGGGTCCCGAACACCGGGGAGCTGTTTTTT.

V is TRBV4-1 and J is TRBJ2-7, with TRBD1 identical over 7 bases. Germline V lookup: CDR1 MGHRA, CDR2 YSYEKL. The CDR3 runs 14 residues. The trim removed 3 bases at V and 5 bases at J, leaving 7 bases unmatched. The CDR3 DNA reads TGCGCCAGCAGCCACCGACAGGGATCCCACGAGCAGTACGTC. It encodes CASSHRQGSHEQYV.

J is TRBJ2-1 and V is TRBV28; tentatively, D is TRBD2 (5 bases). Looked up from germline, CDR1 is MDHEN and CDR2 is SYDVKM. V lost 5 bases to trimming and J lost 2 bases, with 16 bases between them. This CDR3 is built from 16 residues. The CDR3, as DNA: TGTGCCAGCAGTGCGAAAATCGGGGATCCCTACAATGAGCAGTTCTTC. Its protein product is CASSAKIGDPYNEQFF.

This chain connects TRBV12-3 or TRBV12-4 to TRBJ2-1; 10 bases map to TRBD2. With 3 bases clipped from V and 3 bases from J, the junction kept 8 bases outside the gene matches. The CDR3 has 17 residues. The CDR3 sequence: CASSFSVAGGVYNEQFF. In DNA form, the CDR3 reads TGTGCCAGCAGTTTCAGCGTAGCGGGGGGTGTCTACAATGAGCAGTTCTTC.

In its sample, this clonotype was seen a few times. This chain joins TRBV7-8 and TRBJ2-7, with 9 bases matching TRBD1. This CDR3 has 16 residues. The V segment lost 5 bases and the J segment 5 bases; nucleotides outside the gene matches: 13. Germline V gene data show CDR1 as SGHVS and CDR2 as FQNEAQ. The chain's CDR3 is CASSPAPGTGPHEQYF. The CDR3 nucleotides are TGTGCCAGCAGCCCCGCCCCCGGGACAGGGCCCCACGAGCAGTACTTC.

This clonotype was counted a single time. This chain joins TRBV15 and TRBJ2-7; D is possibly TRBD1 (6 bases). Trimming shortened V by 9 bases and J by 2 bases, and 11 bases separated the two germline ends. This CDR3 has 12 residues. The germline gives CDR1 LNHNV, CDR2 YYDKDF (reference sequence). The CDR3 loop is CATGQTPYEQYF. For the CDR3, the DNA is TGTGCCACGGGACAAACCCCCTACGAGCAGTACTTC. Variable domain in full (rest from reference TRBV15 and TRBJ2-7): DAMVIQNPRYQVTQFGKPVTLSCSQTLNHNVMYWYQQKSSQAPKLLFHYYDKDFNNEADTPDNFQSRRPNTSFCFLDIRSPGLGDTAMYLCATGQTPYEQYFGPGTRLTVT.

J is TRBJ2-3 and V is TRBV5-4; D unresolved. The CDR3 runs 12 residues. The V gene lost 6 bases and the J gene lost 4 bases, with 9 bases spanning the gap. The germline gives CDR1 SGHNT, CDR2 YYREEE (reference sequence). DNA for the CDR3: TGTGCCAGCAAGGATTCTGCAGATACGCAGTATTTT. It yields the protein CASKDSADTQYF.

With respect to this clonotype: This likely comes from a read error, as the CDR3 has no conserved phenylalanine or tryptophan at its end. J is TRBJ2-1 and V is TRBV4-3, with 9 bases lining up with TRBD1. Trimming removed 0 bases from V and 4 bases from J; junction bases left unmatched: 1. The length of the CDR3 is 15 residues. The germline CDR1 and CDR2 sequences are LGHNA and YSLEER. CDR3 sequence reads: CASSQDGTGYNEQFL. The CDR3 nucleotides read TGCGCCAGCAGCCAAGATGGGACAGGGTACAATGAGCAGTTCTTA.

The chain employs TRBV6-2 or TRBV6-3 and TRBJ1-5; tentatively, D is TRBD1 (5 bases). This CDR3 has 14 residues. V gave up 1 base and J gave up 4 bases, with 8 bases separating them. The germline CDR1 and CDR2 sequences are MNHEY and SVGEGT. The CDR3 DNA reads TGTGCCAGCAGTTACTATCAGGGTAATCAGCCCCAGCATTTT. It codes for CASSYYQGNQPQHF.

The chain has TRBV9 and TRBJ2-1; TRBD2 agrees at 9 bases. CDR3 length equals 17 residues. From germline, CDR1 is SGDLS and CDR2 YYNGEE. V gave up 6 bases and J gave up 5 bases; unmatched junction bases: 15. The CDR3 here is CASTAGGVYFSDNEQFF. CDR3 coding DNA: TGTGCCAGCACAGCGGGGGGCGTCTATTTTTCGGACAATGAGCAGTTCTTC.